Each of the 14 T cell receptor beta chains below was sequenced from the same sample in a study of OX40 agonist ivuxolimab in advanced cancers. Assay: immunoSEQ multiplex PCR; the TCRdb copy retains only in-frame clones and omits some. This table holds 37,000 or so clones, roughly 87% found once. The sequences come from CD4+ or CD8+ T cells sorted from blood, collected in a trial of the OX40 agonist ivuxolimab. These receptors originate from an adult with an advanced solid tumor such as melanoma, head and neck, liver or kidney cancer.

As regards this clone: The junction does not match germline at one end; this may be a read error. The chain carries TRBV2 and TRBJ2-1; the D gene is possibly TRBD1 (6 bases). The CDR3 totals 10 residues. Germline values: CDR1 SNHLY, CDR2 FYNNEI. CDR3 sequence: CTSRQAGLFF. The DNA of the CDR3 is TGTACCAGCAGACAGGCCGGGCTGTTCTTC.

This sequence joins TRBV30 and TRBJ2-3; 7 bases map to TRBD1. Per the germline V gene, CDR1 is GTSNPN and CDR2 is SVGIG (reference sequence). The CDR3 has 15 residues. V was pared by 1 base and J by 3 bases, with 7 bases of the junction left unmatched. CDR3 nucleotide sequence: TGTGCCTGGAGTGGACTCCGGGACAGAACAGATACGCAGTATTTT. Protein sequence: CAWSGLRDRTDTQYF.

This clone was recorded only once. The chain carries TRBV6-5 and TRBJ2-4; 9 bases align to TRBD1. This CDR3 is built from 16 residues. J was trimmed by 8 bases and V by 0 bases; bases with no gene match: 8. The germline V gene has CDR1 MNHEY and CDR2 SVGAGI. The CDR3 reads CASSYSRDRVYHIQYF. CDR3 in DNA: TGTGCCAGCAGTTACTCCCGGGACAGGGTTTATCACATTCAGTACTTC.

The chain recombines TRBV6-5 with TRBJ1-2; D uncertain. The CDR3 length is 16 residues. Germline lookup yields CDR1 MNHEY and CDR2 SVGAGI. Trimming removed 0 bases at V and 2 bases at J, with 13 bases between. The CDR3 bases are TGTGCCAGCAGTTACTCGTCGGGCCAGCTAAACTATGGCTACACCTTC. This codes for CASSYSSGQLNYGYTF.

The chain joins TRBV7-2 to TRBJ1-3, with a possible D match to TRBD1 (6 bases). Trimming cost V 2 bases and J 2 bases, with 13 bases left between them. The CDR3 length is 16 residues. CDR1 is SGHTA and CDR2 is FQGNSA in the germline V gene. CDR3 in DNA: TGTGCCAGCAGCTTACAGGTCGGGACAACTGGAAACACCATATATTTT. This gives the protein CASSLQVGTTGNTIYF.

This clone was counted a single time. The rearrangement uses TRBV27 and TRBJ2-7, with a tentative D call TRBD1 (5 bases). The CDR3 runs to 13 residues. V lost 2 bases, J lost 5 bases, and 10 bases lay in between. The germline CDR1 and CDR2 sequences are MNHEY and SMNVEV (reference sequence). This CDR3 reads CASSLQQVNEQYF. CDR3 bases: TGTGCCAGCAGTTTACAACAGGTGAACGAGCAGTACTTC.

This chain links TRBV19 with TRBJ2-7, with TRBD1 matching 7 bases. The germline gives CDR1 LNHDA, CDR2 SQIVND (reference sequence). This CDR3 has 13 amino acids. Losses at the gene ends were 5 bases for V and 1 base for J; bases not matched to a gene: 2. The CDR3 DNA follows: TGTGCCAGTAGTTCGACAGGGTCCTACGAGCAGTACTTC. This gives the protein CASSSTGSYEQYF.

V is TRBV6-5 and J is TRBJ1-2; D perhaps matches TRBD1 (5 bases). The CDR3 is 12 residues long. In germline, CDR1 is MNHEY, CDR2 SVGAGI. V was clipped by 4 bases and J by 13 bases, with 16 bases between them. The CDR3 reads CASSSGPQGPTF. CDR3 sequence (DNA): TGTGCCAGCAGTTCCGGTCCGCAGGGCCCCACCTTC.

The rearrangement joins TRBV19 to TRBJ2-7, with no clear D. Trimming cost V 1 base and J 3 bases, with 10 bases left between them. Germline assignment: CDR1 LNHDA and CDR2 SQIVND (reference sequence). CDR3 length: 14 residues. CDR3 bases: TGTGCCAGTAGTATAGCACGGTCTGGCTACGAGCAGTACTTC. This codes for CASSIARSGYEQYF.

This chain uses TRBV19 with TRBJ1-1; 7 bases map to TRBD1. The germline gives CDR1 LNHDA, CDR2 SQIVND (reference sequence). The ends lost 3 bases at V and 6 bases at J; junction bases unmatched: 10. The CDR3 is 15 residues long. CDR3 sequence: CASSMVEGAGAEAFF. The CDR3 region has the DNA TGTGCCAGTAGTATGGTGGAGGGGGCAGGCGCTGAAGCTTTCTTT.

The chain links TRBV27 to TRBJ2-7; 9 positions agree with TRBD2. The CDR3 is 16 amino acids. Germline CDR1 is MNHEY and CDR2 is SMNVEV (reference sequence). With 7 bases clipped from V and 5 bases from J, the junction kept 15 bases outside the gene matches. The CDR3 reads CASIDGGGGAMDEQYF. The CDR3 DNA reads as TGTGCCAGCATAGATGGGGGCGGGGGGGCAATGGACGAGCAGTACTTC.

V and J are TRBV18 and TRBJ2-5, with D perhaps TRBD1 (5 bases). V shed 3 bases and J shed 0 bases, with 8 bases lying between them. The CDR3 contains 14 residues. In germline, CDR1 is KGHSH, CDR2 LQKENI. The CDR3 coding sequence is TGTGCCAGCTCACCGGCAGGGTACCAAGAGACCCAGTACTTC. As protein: CASSPAGYQETQYF.

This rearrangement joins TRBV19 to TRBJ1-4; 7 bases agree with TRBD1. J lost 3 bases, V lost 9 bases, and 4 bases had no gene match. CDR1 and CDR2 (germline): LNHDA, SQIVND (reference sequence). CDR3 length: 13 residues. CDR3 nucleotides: TGTGCCAGCACCGGGACAGCTAATGAAAAACTGTTTTTT. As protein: CASTGTANEKLFF.

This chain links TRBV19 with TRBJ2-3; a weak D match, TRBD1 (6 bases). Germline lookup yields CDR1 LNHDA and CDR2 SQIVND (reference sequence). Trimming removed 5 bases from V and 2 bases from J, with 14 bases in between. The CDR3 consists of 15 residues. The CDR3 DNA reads TGTGCCAGTAGTCCCGGGACAAGTTACACAGATACGCAGTATTTT. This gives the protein CASSPGTSYTDTQYF.